The 6 T cell receptor beta chains listed next were all sequenced from one sample in a study of OX40 agonist ivuxolimab in advanced cancers. Library preparation employed the immunoSEQ multiplex PCR assay. TCRdb retrieved this table from immuneACCESS and kept in-frame rearrangements only. Not all clones are present; in checked studies, unresolved V genes account for under half, and no reason is known for the remainder. Within this sample are approximately 110,000 clones, with about 90% of them counted one time only. 0.7% to 0.9% of the sample is taken by the ten largest. Sample: CD4+ or CD8+ T cells sorted from blood, taken in a trial of the OX40 agonist ivuxolimab. These receptors were obtained from an adult with an advanced solid tumor such as melanoma, head and neck, liver or kidney cancer.

In this sample, this clone turned up a few times. The chain combines TRBV7-3 with TRBJ2-2, with D tentatively TRBD1 (5 bases). CDR1 and CDR2 (germline): SGHTA, FQGTGA. The CDR3 sequence is 13 residues long. The V end lost 1 base, the J end lost 9 bases, and 9 bases lay between the germline ends. CDR3 region: CASSLNRGRELFF. In nucleotides, the CDR3 is TGTGCCAGCAGCTTAAATAGGGGAAGGGAGCTGTTTTTT.

This clone is a singleton in its sample. The genes are TRBV13 and TRBJ1-4; the D is unclear. Germline V lookup: CDR1 PRHDT, CDR2 FYEKMQ (reference sequence). The CDR3 is made up of 14 amino acids. V lost 5 bases and J 4 bases, leaving 11 bases between the germline ends. The chain's CDR3 is CASSLRALNEKLFF. DNA for the CDR3: TGTGCCAGCAGCCTCCGGGCCCTTAATGAAAAACTGTTTTTT.

This chain connects TRBV18 to TRBJ1-4, with unresolved D. V was clipped by 5 bases and J by 7 bases, with 20 bases between them. This CDR3 has 16 amino acids. Germline CDR1 reads KGHSH; CDR2 reads LQKENI. The CDR3 here is CASSSNDPEGGEKLFF. The CDR3 coding sequence is TGTGCCAGCTCATCAAATGACCCGGAGGGTGGTGAAAAACTGTTTTTT.

V is TRBV13 and J is TRBJ2-5; D ambiguous. CDR1 is PRHDT and CDR2 is FYEKMQ in the germline V gene (reference sequence). The V end lost 0 bases, the J end lost 0 bases, and 5 bases lay between the germline ends. The CDR3 length is 14 residues. CDR3 sequence: CASSLGSNQETQYF. The CDR3, as DNA: TGTGCCAGCAGCTTAGGAAGCAACCAAGAGACCCAGTACTTC. The full variable domain, in which reference TRBV13 and TRBJ2-5 provide the parts outside the CDR3, is AAGVIQSPRHLIKEKRETATLKCYPIPRHDTVYWYQQGPGQDPQFLISFYEKMQSDKGSIPDRFSAQQFSDYHSELNMSSLELGDSALYFCASSLGSNQETQYFGPGTRLLVL.

This chain joins TRBV15 and TRBJ2-7; TRBD1 aligns across 8 bases. Unmatched junction bases numbered 22, after V lost 0 bases and J lost 12 bases. The CDR3 consists of 18 residues. The germline gives CDR1 LNHNV, CDR2 YYDKDF (reference sequence). This CDR3 is CATSRDRLTGQGTLYPYF. CDR3 DNA sequence: TGTGCCACCAGCAGAGATCGACTTACCGGACAGGGTACGCTTTATCCGTACTTC.

V is TRBV5-1 and J is TRBJ2-1; TRBD2 matches at 11 bases. Germline V gene sequence: CDR1 SGHRS, CDR2 YFSETQ. J lost 4 bases, V lost 3 bases, and 6 bases had no gene match. The CDR3 is 16 residues long. This CDR3 is CASSSRLAGKYNEQFF. CDR3 coding DNA: TGCGCCAGCAGCTCCCGACTAGCGGGGAAGTACAATGAGCAGTTCTTC.